This T cell receptor beta chain was sequenced during a study of control samples from healthy donors and cancer patients. Sequencing was performed with immunoSEQ multiplex PCR; in TCRdb, only in-frame clones are kept and a portion is missing. The sample lists about 160,000 clones, approximately 90% seen once, with approximately 12% in the top ten. The V end lost 1 base, the J end lost 5 bases, and 14 bases lay between the germline ends. This CDR3 has 16 residues. Per the germline V gene, CDR1 is MGHRA and CDR2 is YSYEKL. The sample taken for sequencing was blood. The J gene is TRBJ2-2, the V gene TRBV4-1; D remains ambiguous. The TCR comes from a man younger than 40 in good health. This CDR3 is CASSQVVGQITGELFF. In DNA, the CDR3 is TGCGCCAGCAGCCAAGTGGTTGGGCAAATTACCGGGGAGCTGTTTTTT.